This T cell receptor beta chain was identified in a study of T cells after yellow fever vaccination. Whole-study context: Fractions low in cell number were prepared with SMART-Seq v4 Ultra Low Input. Study-wide results and limits: Among primary-vaccination clones, most reappeared after the booster, at about 95% for CD4 and around 91% for CD8. Bulk-population clonotypes that are abundant could appear as contaminants in FACS-sorted repertoires.

By 5'RACE template switching, TCR cDNA was produced, with a universal primer site and UMIs added in the process. TCRdb re-analysed the 5' RACE reads in MiXCR, keeping a single row per CDR3 protein. The sample holds around 320,000 distinct CDR3 sequences, roughly 4.3% seen once. This clonotype was seen a few times. The antigen remains unidentified. This CDR3 region has 15 residues. Trimming took off 5 bases at V and 3 bases at J, with 16 bases between the two ends. Looked up from germline, CDR1 is SEHNR and CDR2 is FQNEAQ (reference sequence). The chain combines TRBV7-9 with TRBJ1-2; a weak D match, TRBD1 (6 bases). The sample in question was PBMCs, obtained 15 days after the yellow fever booster vaccination. The receptor comes from a man aged 18 to 35 who received the YFV17D yellow fever vaccine. This CDR3 reads CASSDVGGLDYGYTF. DNA of the CDR3: TGTGCCAGCAGCGACGTTGGGGGGCTTGACTATGGCTACACCTTC.